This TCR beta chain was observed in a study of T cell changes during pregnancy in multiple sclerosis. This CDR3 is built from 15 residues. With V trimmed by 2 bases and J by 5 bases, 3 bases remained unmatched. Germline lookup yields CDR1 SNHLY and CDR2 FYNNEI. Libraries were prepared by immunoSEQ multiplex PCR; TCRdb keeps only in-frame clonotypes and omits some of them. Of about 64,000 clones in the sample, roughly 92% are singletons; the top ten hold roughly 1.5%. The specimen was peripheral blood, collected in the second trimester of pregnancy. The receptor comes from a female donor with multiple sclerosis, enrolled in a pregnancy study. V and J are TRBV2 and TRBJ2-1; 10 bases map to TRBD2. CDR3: CASSERSGRDNEQFF. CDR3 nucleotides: TGTGCCAGCAGTGAAAGAAGCGGGAGGGACAATGAGCAGTTCTTC.